This TCR beta chain was captured by sequencing in a study of blood T cell repertoires in COVID-19. CDR1 is SGHRS, CDR2 YFSETQ, per germline. Trimming took 3 bases from V and 3 from J; bases not matched to a gene: 5. CDR3 length: 15 amino acids. Only in-frame clones appear in the TCRdb table, and some are missing; sequencing was by immunoSEQ multiplex PCR. The sample has 45,000 to 50,000 clones, roughly 88% seen once. This clonotype originated in a woman of 80 years or more with COVID-19, enrolled during active disease. V and J are TRBV5-1 and TRBJ2-4; 8 bases line up with TRBD1. The sample was peripheral blood. The CDR3 bases are TGCGCCAGCAGCTCTGGACAGGGTAACAAAAACATTCAGTACTTC. Translated, it gives CASSSGQGNKNIQYF.